This T cell receptor (beta chain) was obtained from a study of blood T cell repertoires in COVID-19 (dated by TCRdb to 2020 to 2021). Background on the whole study: The collaborator samples originated in the United States, Italy and Spain and spanned the acute and convalescent phases of COVID-19. The prospective study material was composed of cDNA or gDNA derived from T cells, B-cell-depleted T cells, or PBMCs. Deeply sampled blood TCRbeta repertoires from subjects exposed to, actively infected with, or recovered from COVID-19 were included in the dataset. The repertoires were released in a freely available public database intended as a resource for research on the immune response to SARS-CoV-2. The samples were drawn from the first 160 participants of the ongoing ImmuneRACE study and from 1,254 subjects provided by 6 global collaborators. Nearly every sample came with metadata listing a de-identified subject ID, COVID-19 status, age in years and sex. HLA class I and class II types, where available, came from metadata supplied by the sample provider rather than from assay-based typing.

TCRbeta CDR3 regions were amplified from genomic DNA using the immunoSEQ Assay, a bias-controlled multiplex PCR. Regarding the original processing steps: Within the assay, amplification of reference gene primers was used to estimate how many nucleated cells each sample contained. To quantify the absolute abundance of each unique TCRbeta CDR3 rearrangement, sequence reads were collapsed and filtered. For each sample, productive Simpson clonality was calculated by taking the square root of Simpson's diversity index across productive rearrangements. TCRdb holds this immuneACCESS table with in-frame rearrangements only. Some clones are missing; in checked studies, unresolved V genes explain under half, and the rest has no known cause. The D gene and trimming were derived from the DNA, and the V and J assignments and clone size from that table. A total of about 45,000 clones appear in this sample, around 92% of them only once. Approximately 12% of the sample belongs to the ten largest clones.

General conclusions and limits of the study: How much clinical and demographic metadata was included differed by source and by participant, and the metadata was provided uncurated.

Concerning this clone: This clone's antigen is unknown. The input lacks base qualities; no much larger clone sits a single base away.

The collaborating institutions used their own protocols to collect whole blood in K2EDTA tubes. For TCRbeta analysis, collaborators shipped samples as frozen whole blood, isolated PBMCs, or DNA extracted from either of those sample types. The TCR originated in a human donor in a cohort sampled during active COVID-19. Source material: peripheral blood.

The CDR3 region: CASSPTTGNEQFF. In nucleotides, the sequence is TGTGCCAGCTCACCGACAACAGGGAATGAGCAGTTCTTC. The chain uses TRBV18 and TRBJ2-1; the best D guess is TRBD1, with 6 bases matching. In the germline V gene, CDR1 corresponds to KGHSH and CDR2 to LQKENI. The CDR3 contains 13 residues, cysteine and phenylalanine counted. Only the CDR3 DNA is retained, 39 bases long and in frame from the first base. Trimming removed 3 bases from V and 7 bases from J, leaving 10 bases between the germline ends.